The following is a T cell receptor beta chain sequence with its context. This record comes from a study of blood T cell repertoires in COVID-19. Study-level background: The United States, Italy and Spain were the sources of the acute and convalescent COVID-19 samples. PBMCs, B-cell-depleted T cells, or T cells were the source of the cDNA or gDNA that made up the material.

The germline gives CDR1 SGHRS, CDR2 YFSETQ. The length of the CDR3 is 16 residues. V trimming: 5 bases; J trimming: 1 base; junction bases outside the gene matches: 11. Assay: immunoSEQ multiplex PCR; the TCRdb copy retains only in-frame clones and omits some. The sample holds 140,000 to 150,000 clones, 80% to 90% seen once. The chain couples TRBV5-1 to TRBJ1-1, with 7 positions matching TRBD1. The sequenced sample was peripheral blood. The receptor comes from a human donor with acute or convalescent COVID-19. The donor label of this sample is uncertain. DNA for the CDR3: TGCGCCAGCAGGGAGAGGGGGCTGGGAGGGAACACTGAAGCTTTCTTT. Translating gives CASRERGLGGNTEAFF.